These 9 T cell receptor beta chains were all obtained from the same sample, sequenced in a study of CD8 T cells in ankylosing spondylitis. These receptors have no identified antigens. Study outcomes and limitations: Seven to nine highly homologous variants formed a TCR beta motif that appeared characteristic of ankylosing spondylitis blood.

TCRdb fed the 5' RACE reads into MiXCR, producing one record per CDR3 protein. The sample shows around 390,000 distinct CDR3 sequences, around 20% of them seen only once. The sequenced sample was blood, either unsorted or a sorted T cell fraction (not recorded which). These receptors all stem from a male donor with ankylosing spondylitis.

Here the CDR3 reads CASSLFGLAGNTGELFF. Written as DNA, the CDR3 is TGTGCCAGCAGTTTATTCGGGCTAGCGGGGAACACCGGGGAGCTGTTTTTT. The rearrangement joins TRBV27 to TRBJ2-2; 8 nucleotides agree with TRBD2. This CDR3 comprises 17 residues. Germline CDR1 is MNHEY and CDR2 is SMNVEV (reference sequence). Trimming took 1 base from V and 1 from J; bases not matched to a gene: 5.

The genes are TRBV20-1 and TRBJ2-5, with 12 bases fitting TRBD2. CDR1 and CDR2 (germline): DFQATT, SNEGSKA (reference sequence). CDR3 length equals 13 residues. The trim removed 5 bases at V and 4 bases at J, leaving 2 bases unmatched. The CDR3 loop reads CSAPTSGRETQYF. The CDR3 region has the DNA TGCAGTGCTCCGACTAGCGGGAGAGAGACCCAGTACTTC.

Only a few counts were recorded for this clonotype. The chain has TRBV20-1 and TRBJ1-4; no clear D. The CDR3 is 12 amino acids. V lost 3 bases and J 2 bases, leaving 4 bases between the germline ends. The germline V gene has CDR1 DFQATT and CDR2 SNEGSKA (reference sequence). The CDR3 DNA is TGCAGTGCTAGTAGCACTAATGAAAAACTGTTTTTT. It is translated as CSASSTNEKLFF.

This clonotype was detected a few times. The CDR3 DNA reads as TGTGCCAGCAGCAAAAACAGGGGCACCGGGGAGCTGTTTTTT. It codes for CASSKNRGTGELFF. The V gene is TRBV21-1, the J gene TRBJ2-2; TRBD1, as called in the table, went unchecked against the DNA. TRBV21-1 is termed a pseudogene. The CDR3 is made up of 14 amino acids.

This chain uses TRBV7-9 with TRBJ2-1, with TRBD2 matching over 10 bases. The CDR3 totals 16 residues. V lost 5 bases to trimming and J lost 0 bases; unmatched junction nucleotides: 4. Germline V gene data show CDR1 as SEHNR and CDR2 as FQNEAQ (reference sequence). The CDR3 spells CASSLLAGVSYNEQFF. CDR3 nucleotides: TGTGCCAGCAGCCTCCTAGCGGGAGTCTCCTACAATGAGCAGTTCTTC.

V gene TRBV20-1 combines with J gene TRBJ2-7, with unresolved D. Germline V gives CDR1 DFQATT, CDR2 SNEGSKA (reference sequence). This CDR3 spans 14 amino acids. The DNA of the CDR3 is TGCAATGCCTTCCCTTCAGACGGCCACGGGGAGCAGTACTTC. Its protein product is CNAFPSDGHGEQYF.

This clonotype was observed many times. CDR3 protein: CASSTPGLNYEQYF. As DNA, the CDR3 is TGTGCCAGCAGTACCCCGGGACTTAACTACGAGCAGTACTTC. This rearrangement joins TRBV28 to TRBJ2-7, with D possibly being TRBD2 (6 bases). The ends were cut back, 5 bases at V and 3 bases at J, with 14 bases in the middle. The CDR3 loop spans 14 amino acids. From germline, CDR1 is MDHEN and CDR2 SYDVKM.

The chain couples TRBV19 to TRBJ2-7; D not certain. V was trimmed by 5 bases and J by 3 bases, leaving 14 bases between them. Germline CDR1 and CDR2: LNHDA and SQIVND (reference sequence). This CDR3 is 14 amino acids long. In DNA form, the CDR3 reads TGTGCCAGTAGTGAGAGCTGGGAACGCTACGAGCAGTACTTC. Amino acid sequence: CASSESWERYEQYF.

The V gene is TRBV6-5, the J gene TRBJ2-7, with 10 bases that match TRBD2. This CDR3 has 16 amino acids. V lost 3 bases, J lost 5 bases, and 10 bases stayed unmatched. Germline assignment: CDR1 MNHEY and CDR2 SVGAGI. The DNA of the CDR3 is TGTGCCAGCAGTTATCGTAGGCTAGCGGGAGCCCACGAGCAGTACTTC. It is translated as CASSYRRLAGAHEQYF.